Shown below are 29 T cell receptor beta chains from a single sample sequenced in a study of blood T cell repertoires in COVID-19. Sequenced by immunoSEQ multiplex PCR; TCRdb stores in-frame clones only, minus some. The sample includes some 150,000 clones, approximately 86% of them seen just once. What was sequenced was peripheral blood. The receptors stem from an older man with acute or convalescent COVID-19.

This chain uses TRBV7-8 with TRBJ2-4; 7 positions agree with TRBD1. Germline V gene lookup returns CDR1 SGHVS and CDR2 FQNEAQ. V shed 5 bases and J 2 bases; nucleotides not matched to a gene: 18. This CDR3 contains 19 residues. CDR3 nucleotides: TGTGCCAGCAGCCCAATAGTATCCGGGACAGCCGGGACCAAAAACATTCAGTACTTC. Translation gives CASSPIVSGTAGTKNIQYF.

This clone occurred a few times. This chain's CDR3 is CASSRLSGSYNEQFF. As DNA, the CDR3 is TGTGCCAGCAGCAGACTAAGCGGGTCCTACAATGAGCAGTTCTTC. The gene calls are TRBV28 and TRBJ2-1, with D possibly TRBD2 on 6 matching bases. The CDR3 consists of 15 residues. V was cut by 6 bases and J by 1 base, with 13 bases left in between. Looked up from germline, CDR1 is MDHEN and CDR2 is SYDVKM.

The gene calls are TRBV19 and TRBJ2-1; 7 bases map to TRBD2. Germline values: CDR1 LNHDA, CDR2 SQIVND (reference sequence). V trimming: 10 bases; J trimming: 5 bases; junction bases outside the gene matches: 8. This CDR3 is 13 amino acids long. This CDR3 is CATALAANNEQFF. DNA of the CDR3: TGTGCCACGGCCCTAGCGGCCAACAATGAGCAGTTCTTC.

The chain uses TRBV3-1 (or the pseudogene TRBV3-2) and TRBJ1-1; D unresolved. The CDR3 totals 13 residues. Looked up from germline, CDR1 is LGHDT and CDR2 is YNNKEL (reference sequence). Trimming left V 0 bases short and J 11 bases short, with 13 bases between. The CDR3 sequence: CASSQEKSVSAFF. CDR3 DNA sequence: TGTGCCAGCAGCCAAGAAAAATCGGTTTCGGCTTTCTTT.

This sequence joins TRBV2 and TRBJ2-5; D remains unclear. The CDR3 loop spans 14 amino acids. CDR1 is SNHLY and CDR2 is FYNNEI in the germline V gene. With 3 bases removed from V and 5 bases from J, the gap between germline ends came to 13 bases. The chain's CDR3 is CASSEGPGRETQYF. In DNA form, the CDR3 reads TGTGCCAGCAGTGAGGGCCCCGGCAGGGAGACCCAGTACTTC.

The chain joins TRBV29-1 to TRBJ2-1, with 7 bases aligning to TRBD2. Germline CDR1 SQVTM, CDR2 ANQGSEA. Unmatched junction bases numbered 7, after V lost 3 bases and J lost 5 bases. This CDR3 is built from 14 residues. CDR3 protein: CSVDEAGANNEQFF. Here the CDR3 DNA reads TGCAGCGTTGATGAGGCGGGAGCCAACAATGAGCAGTTCTTC.

The chain recombines TRBV3-1 (or the pseudogene TRBV3-2) with TRBJ2-1; 16 bases are shared with TRBD2. J lost 9 bases, V lost 3 bases, and 8 bases had no gene match. The germline V gene encodes CDR1 LGHDT and CDR2 YNNKEL (reference sequence). The CDR3 has 17 amino acids. This CDR3 is CASSQGPGLAGGGEQFF. The CDR3 nucleotides are TGTGCCAGCAGCCAGGGGCCGGGACTAGCGGGAGGGGGTGAGCAGTTCTTC.

The chain combines TRBV27 with TRBJ2-1; 10 bases match TRBD2. Germline CDR1 reads MNHEY; CDR2 reads SMNVEV (reference sequence). CDR3 length: 15 amino acids. With 4 bases clipped from V and 3 bases from J, the junction kept 3 bases outside the gene matches. The DNA of the CDR3 is TGTGCCAGCAGTTCGGGACTAGCGAGCTACAATGAGCAGTTCTTC. This sequence encodes CASSSGLASYNEQFF.

The chain links TRBV5-4 to TRBJ2-2; 8 bases fit TRBD1. The CDR3 runs 14 residues. J was trimmed by 7 bases and V by 6 bases; bases with no gene match: 8. Germline-derived CDR1 and CDR2 are SGHNT and YYREEE (reference sequence). The chain's CDR3 is CASTFQGAYGELFF. CDR3 sequence (DNA): TGTGCCAGCACCTTCCAGGGGGCCTACGGGGAGCTGTTTTTT.

The gene calls are TRBV5-6 and TRBJ2-7; 9 nucleotides line up with TRBD2. Germline V gene data show CDR1 as SGHDT and CDR2 as YYEEEE. V lost 0 bases and J lost 3; bases outside the gene matches: 4. CDR3 length: 15 residues. CDR3 residues: CASSLEGSGSYEQYF. The CDR3 DNA follows: TGTGCCAGCAGCTTGGAGGGTAGCGGGAGCTACGAGCAGTACTTC.

CDR3 coding DNA: TGTGCCAGTAGTATAGATGGGACTAGCGGGCCCTACAATGAGCAGTTCTTC. This sequence encodes CASSIDGTSGPYNEQFF. The chain couples TRBV19 to TRBJ2-1; TRBD2 aligns across 12 bases. Germline loops: CDR1 LNHDA, CDR2 SQIVND (reference sequence). CDR3 length: 17 residues. The trim removed 0 bases at V and 2 bases at J, leaving 2 bases unmatched.

The chain has TRBV9 and TRBJ2-3; D perhaps matches TRBD1 (5 bases). The CDR3 totals 15 residues. V was cut by 0 bases and J by 6 bases, with 14 bases left in between. Germline V gives CDR1 SGDLS, CDR2 YYNGEE. The CDR3 bases are TGTGCCAGCAGCGTAGATGGGGCCAACTGGGATACGCAGTATTTT. Protein: CASSVDGANWDTQYF.

The chain joins TRBV7-9 to TRBJ1-1; the match to TRBD1 covers 7 bases. In germline, CDR1 is SEHNR, CDR2 FQNEAQ (reference sequence). The trim removed 3 bases at V and 1 base at J, leaving 2 bases unmatched. There are 14 residues in the CDR3. The CDR3 DNA sequence: TGTGCCAGCAGCTTCCCAGGGGGGAACACTGAAGCTTTCTTT. Its protein is CASSFPGGNTEAFF.

The chain carries TRBV5-4 and TRBJ1-3; the D gene is possibly TRBD1 (5 bases). V was cut by 0 bases and J by 0 bases, with 13 bases left in between. CDR3 length: 17 residues. Per germline, CDR1 SGHNT and CDR2 YYREEE (reference sequence). Here the CDR3 reads CASSLESRASSGNTIYF. CDR3 coding DNA: TGTGCCAGCAGCTTGGAAAGCAGGGCCTCCTCTGGAAACACCATATATTTT. Using reference TRBV5-4 and TRBJ1-3 for the parts outside the CDR3, the full variable domain is ETGVTQSPTHLIKTRGQQVTLRCSSQSGHNTVSWYQQALGQGPQFIFQYYREEENGRGNFPPRFSGLQFPNYSSELNVNALELDDSALYLCASSLESRASSGNTIYFGEGSWLTVV.

J is TRBJ2-7 and V is TRBV5-6; D is unclear. The germline V gene has CDR1 SGHDT and CDR2 YYEEEE. The CDR3 has 15 residues. V dropped 0 bases and J dropped 1 base, with 11 bases sitting between them. The CDR3 nucleotides read TGTGCCAGCAGCTTGGTTCGGGTGAAATCCTACGAGCAGTACTTC. It codes for CASSLVRVKSYEQYF.

The chain uses TRBV5-1 and TRBJ2-7; 7 bases fit TRBD2. The CDR3 runs 16 residues. In germline, CDR1 is SGHRS, CDR2 YFSETQ. V lost 3 bases to trimming and J lost 0 bases; unmatched junction nucleotides: 9. In DNA form, the CDR3 reads TGCGCCAGCAGCTCCTTAAGCGGGGCTAGCTCCTACGAGCAGTACTTC. The encoded protein is CASSSLSGASSYEQYF.

The chain couples TRBV5-8 to TRBJ2-7, with TRBD2 as a possible D gene (5 bases). The germline V gene has CDR1 SGHTS and CDR2 YDEGEE. This CDR3 has 15 amino acids. Trimming removed 4 bases from V and 2 bases from J, with 16 bases in between. The CDR3 reads CASSPRLSLTYEQYF. The CDR3, as DNA: TGTGCCAGCAGCCCGCGACTATCCCTTACCTACGAGCAGTACTTC.

This clone was detected only a few times. The chain carries TRBV19 and TRBJ1-1; TRBD1 matches at 8 bases. The CDR3 sequence is 13 residues long. Trimming removed 9 bases from V and 8 bases from J; junction bases left unmatched: 11. CDR1 is LNHDA, CDR2 SQIVND, per germline (reference sequence). For the CDR3, the DNA is TGTGCCAGCCGGGACAGGAAAATTGCGGAAGCTTTCTTT. Its translation is CASRDRKIAEAFF.

This clone was recorded once. The chain employs TRBV2 and TRBJ1-5, with D hard to call. Germline CDR1 SNHLY, CDR2 FYNNEI. CDR3 size: 15 residues. The V and J ends lost 1 base and 3 bases respectively, with 10 bases between them. CDR3 amino acids: CASSEERPINQPQHF. In nucleotides, the CDR3 is TGTGCCAGCAGTGAAGAGAGGCCTATCAATCAGCCCCAGCATTTT. Using reference TRBV2 and TRBJ1-5 for the parts outside the CDR3, the full variable domain is EPEVTQTPSHQVTQMGQEVILRCVPISNHLYFYWYRQILGQKVEFLVSFYNNEISEKSEIFDDQFSVERPDGSNFTLKIRSTKLEDSAMYFCASSEERPINQPQHFGDGTRLSIL.

The V call is TRBV6-1, the J call TRBJ2-7, with D perhaps TRBD1 (6 bases). Germline V gene data show CDR1 as MNHNS and CDR2 as SASEGT. The CDR3 sequence is 16 residues long. Trimming removed 3 bases at V and 6 bases at J, with 21 bases between. CDR3 bases: TGTGCCAGCAGTGATTCTCTATACAGGGTTGGAGGCGAGCAGTACTTC. Its translation: CASSDSLYRVGGEQYF.

The rearrangement joins TRBV20-1 to TRBJ2-5; D is uncertain. The CDR3 runs to 13 residues. The V end lost 3 bases, the J end lost 1 base, and 9 bases lay between the germline ends. Germline CDR1 reads DFQATT; CDR2 reads SNEGSKA (reference sequence). The CDR3 protein is CSASDTSQETQYF. CDR3 bases: TGCAGTGCTAGTGACACCAGCCAAGAGACCCAGTACTTC.

This chain uses TRBV7-2 with TRBJ2-3, with 12 bases aligning to TRBD2. The CDR3 runs to 17 residues. CDR1 is SGHTA and CDR2 is FQGNSA in the germline V gene. V shed 4 bases, J shed 6 bases, and the junction held 11 bases outside the gene matches. The CDR3 coding sequence is TGTGCCAGCAGCTCCAGACTAGCGGGAGATGGGGCGGATACGCAGTATTTT. Translating gives CASSSRLAGDGADTQYF.

The chain joins TRBV7-2 to TRBJ2-1; 12 nucleotides align to TRBD2. V trimming: 5 bases; J trimming: 4 bases; junction bases outside the gene matches: 6. The CDR3 is 16 amino acids. Germline CDR1 reads SGHTA; CDR2 reads FQGNSA. In DNA form, the CDR3 reads TGTGCCAGCAGCCCGACTAGCGGGAGCGTTTACAATGAGCAGTTCTTC. Translating gives CASSPTSGSVYNEQFF.

This chain connects TRBV6-1 to TRBJ2-5; D is undetermined. The CDR3 totals 15 residues. V lost 2 bases, J lost 1 base, and 11 bases lay in between. The germline CDR1 and CDR2 sequences are MNHNS and SASEGT. CDR3: CASSELARLQETQYF. The DNA for the CDR3 is TGTGCCAGCAGTGAACTGGCACGACTCCAAGAGACCCAGTACTTC.

A word on this clone: It may be a read error: a sequence one base away is much more abundant. The same CDR3 can be traced to other DNA sequences in this sample. The chain carries TRBV9 and TRBJ1-5; perhaps TRBD1 as D (5 bases). Germline CDR1 reads SGDLS; CDR2 reads YYNGEE. The CDR3 loop spans 15 amino acids. CDR3 nucleotides: TGTGCCAGCAGCGTAGGAACAGGCAGCAATCAACCCCAGCATTTT. Residues: CASSVGTGSNQPQHF.

The chain links TRBV11-3 to TRBJ2-5, with 8 bases lining up with TRBD2. Germline V gene data show CDR1 as SGHNT and CDR2 as YENEEA. J gave up 0 bases and V 1 base, and 7 bases lay outside the gene matches. The CDR3 runs 17 residues. The CDR3 region is CASSLGGVAGNQETQYF. In DNA form, the CDR3 reads TGTGCCAGCAGCTTAGGAGGGGTAGCGGGAAACCAAGAGACCCAGTACTTC.

V and J are TRBV28 and TRBJ2-2; TRBD1 matches at 10 bases. J gave up 4 bases and V 1 base, and 3 bases lay outside the gene matches. Per germline, CDR1 MDHEN and CDR2 SYDVKM. The CDR3 is 16 amino acids. The CDR3 sequence: CASSLLWTGGTGELFF. Written as DNA, the CDR3 is TGTGCCAGCAGTTTATTATGGACAGGGGGCACCGGGGAGCTGTTTTTT.

The chain couples TRBV2 to TRBJ1-1, with 8 bases identical to TRBD1. Germline CDR1 reads SNHLY; CDR2 reads FYNNEI. The CDR3 totals 15 residues. After removal of 2 bases from V and 5 bases from J, the junction contained 7 bases not matched to a gene. The CDR3 DNA reads TGTGCCAGCAGTGAAAAATGGACAGGGCGGACTGAAGCTTTCTTT. This gives the protein CASSEKWTGRTEAFF.

This chain uses TRBV27 with TRBJ1-1; D is possibly TRBD1 (5 bases). Trimming stripped 7 bases from V and 4 bases from J, with 13 bases between. Germline V lookup: CDR1 MNHEY, CDR2 SMNVEV (reference sequence). CDR3 size: 13 residues. The CDR3 bases are TGTGCCAGCAAGGCCCAGGGCGGCACTGAAGCTTTCTTT. Its protein product is CASKAQGGTEAFF.